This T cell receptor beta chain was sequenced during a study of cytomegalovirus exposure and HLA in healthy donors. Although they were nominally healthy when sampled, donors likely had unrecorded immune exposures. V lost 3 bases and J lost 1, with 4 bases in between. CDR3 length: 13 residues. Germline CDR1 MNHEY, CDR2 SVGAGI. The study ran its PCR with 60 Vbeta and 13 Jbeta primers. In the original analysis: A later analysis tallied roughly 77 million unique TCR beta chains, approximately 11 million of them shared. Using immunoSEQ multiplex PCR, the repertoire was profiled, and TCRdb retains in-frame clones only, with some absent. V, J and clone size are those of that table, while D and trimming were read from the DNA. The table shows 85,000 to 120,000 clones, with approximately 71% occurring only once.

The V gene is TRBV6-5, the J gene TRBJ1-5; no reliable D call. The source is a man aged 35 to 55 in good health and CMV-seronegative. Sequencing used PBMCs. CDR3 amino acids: CASSYGSNQPQHF. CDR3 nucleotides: TGTGCCAGCAGTTATGGCAGCAATCAGCCCCAGCATTTT.